The clone carrying this TCR beta chain has only one observation. The antigen is unknown. The CDR3 consists of 14 residues. The germline V and J ends were trimmed by 0 bases and 14 bases, with 17 bases remaining between them. From germline, CDR1 is SQVTM and CDR2 ANQGSEA. The sample comes from a study of tumor-infiltrating lymphocytes in localized non-small cell lung cancer. Overall study: Some samples were collected after neoadjuvant chemotherapy; smokers, never-smokers and several histologies were included. Whole-study findings and limits: TCRbeta sequencing showed higher T cell infiltration in tumors than uninvolved lung. TCR sequencing covered a subset of patients with enough tissue.

Sequenced by immunoSEQ multiplex PCR; TCRdb stores in-frame clones only, minus some. The sample contains about 9,700 clones, 70% to 85% of which appear only once. This clonotype originated in a human donor with non-small cell lung cancer. Sample: lung tumor tissue. This rearrangement joins TRBV29-1 to TRBJ1-6; possible D gene TRBD1, 5 bases. The CDR3 here is CSVEDPGPKGTLHF. DNA of the CDR3: TGCAGCGTTGAAGATCCGGGGCCTAAAGGGACCCTCCACTTT.